What follows describes a single T cell receptor (beta chain). Germline V gene lookup returns CDR1 KGHDR and CDR2 SFDVKD. This CDR3 has 13 residues. The V gene lost 4 bases and the J gene lost 8 bases, with 11 bases spanning the gap. This sample was taken from a study of blood T cell repertoires in COVID-19. The participants were between roughly 18 and 89 years old and came from under 25 US areas. Two negative PCRs, clearance, or symptom resolution had been documented for recovered Cohort 3 donors. Assay used: immunoSEQ multiplex PCR; TCRdb lists only in-frame clones, some missing. The sample carries 360,000 or so clones, around nine tenths recorded once.

The J gene is TRBJ2-1, the V gene TRBV24-1, with a weak D call TRBD2 (6 bases). This TCR derives from a woman in her thirties who had recovered from COVID-19. The material sequenced was PBMCs or T cells enriched from blood (not recorded which). This CDR3 is CATSEWRGDEQFF. The CDR3 DNA follows: TGTGCCACCAGTGAATGGAGGGGCGATGAGCAGTTCTTC.